This T cell receptor (beta chain) was sequenced for a study of blood T cell repertoires in COVID-19. In the original analysis: Amplification from reference gene primers served as the basis for estimated nucleated cell counts. Libraries were prepared by immunoSEQ multiplex PCR; TCRdb keeps only in-frame clonotypes and omits some of them. V and J calls and clone size follow that table, whereas D and trimming were derived from the DNA. The sample carries 20,000 to 25,000 clones, approximately 80% recorded once. The germline V gene has CDR1 SGHRS and CDR2 YFSETQ. This CDR3 region has 16 residues. With 0 bases removed from V and 3 bases from J, the gap between germline ends came to 14 bases.

The chain has TRBV5-1 and TRBJ2-3; the D gene is possibly TRBD1 (6 bases). The clonotype was recovered from a man between 65 and 85 years old with acute or convalescent COVID-19. Sequenced material: peripheral blood. CDR3 bases: TGCGCCAGCAGCTTGGACTCGGGACAAATAACAGATACGCAGTATTTT. Its translation: CASSLDSGQITDTQYF.